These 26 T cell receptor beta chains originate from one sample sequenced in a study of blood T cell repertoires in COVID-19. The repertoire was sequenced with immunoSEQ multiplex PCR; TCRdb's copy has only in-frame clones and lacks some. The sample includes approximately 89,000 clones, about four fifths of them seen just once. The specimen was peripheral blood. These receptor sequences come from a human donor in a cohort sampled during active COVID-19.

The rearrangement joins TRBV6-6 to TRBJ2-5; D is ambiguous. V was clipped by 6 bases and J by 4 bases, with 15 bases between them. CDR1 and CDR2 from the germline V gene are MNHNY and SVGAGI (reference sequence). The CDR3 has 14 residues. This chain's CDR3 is CASSNSRIRETQYF. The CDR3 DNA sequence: TGTGCCAGCAGCAACTCTAGGATTCGAGAGACCCAGTACTTC.

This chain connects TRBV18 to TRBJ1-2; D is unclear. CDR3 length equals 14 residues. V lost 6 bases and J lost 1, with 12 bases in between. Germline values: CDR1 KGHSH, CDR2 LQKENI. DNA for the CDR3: TGTGCCAGCTCCCAGCAGGTTCTTAACTATGGCTACACCTTC. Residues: CASSQQVLNYGYTF.

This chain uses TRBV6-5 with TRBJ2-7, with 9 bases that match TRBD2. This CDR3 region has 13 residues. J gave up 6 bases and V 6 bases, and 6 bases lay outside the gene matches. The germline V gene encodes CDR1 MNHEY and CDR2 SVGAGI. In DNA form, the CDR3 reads TGTGCCAGCAGAGGGACTAGCAGCAGCGAGCAGTACTTC. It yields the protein CASRGTSSSEQYF.

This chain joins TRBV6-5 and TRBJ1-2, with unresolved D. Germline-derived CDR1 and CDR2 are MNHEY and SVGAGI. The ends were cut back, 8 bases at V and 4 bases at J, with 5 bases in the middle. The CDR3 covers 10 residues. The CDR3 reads CASYFYGYTF. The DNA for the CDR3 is TGTGCCAGCTACTTCTATGGCTACACCTTC.

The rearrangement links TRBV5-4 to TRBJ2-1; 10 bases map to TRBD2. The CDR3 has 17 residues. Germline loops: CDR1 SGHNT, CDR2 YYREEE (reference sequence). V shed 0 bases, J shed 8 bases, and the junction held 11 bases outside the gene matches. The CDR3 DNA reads TGTGCCAGCAGCTTGGTAAGGCTAGCGGGAGTTTTGGATGAGCAGTTCTTC. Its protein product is CASSLVRLAGVLDEQFF.

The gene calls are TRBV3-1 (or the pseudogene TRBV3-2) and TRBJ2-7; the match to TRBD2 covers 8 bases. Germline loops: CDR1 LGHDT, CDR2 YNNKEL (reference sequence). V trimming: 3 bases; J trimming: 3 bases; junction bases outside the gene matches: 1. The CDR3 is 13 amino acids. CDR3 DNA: TGTGCCAGCAGCCATGGGACTAGCTACGAGCAGTACTTC. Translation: CASSHGTSYEQYF.

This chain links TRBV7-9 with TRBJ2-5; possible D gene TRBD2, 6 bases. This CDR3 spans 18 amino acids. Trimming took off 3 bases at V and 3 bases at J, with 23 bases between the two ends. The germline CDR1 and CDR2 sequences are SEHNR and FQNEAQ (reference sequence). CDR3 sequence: CASSFRGYSGEPKETQYF. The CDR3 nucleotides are TGTGCCAGCAGCTTTAGAGGTTATAGCGGAGAGCCTAAAGAGACCCAGTACTTC. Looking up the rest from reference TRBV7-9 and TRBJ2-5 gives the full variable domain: DTGVSQNPRHKITKRGQNVTFRCDPISEHNRLYWYRQTLGQGPEFLTYFQNEAQLEKSRLLSDRFSAERPKGSFSTLEIQRTEQGDSAMYLCASSFRGYSGEPKETQYFGPGTRLLVL.

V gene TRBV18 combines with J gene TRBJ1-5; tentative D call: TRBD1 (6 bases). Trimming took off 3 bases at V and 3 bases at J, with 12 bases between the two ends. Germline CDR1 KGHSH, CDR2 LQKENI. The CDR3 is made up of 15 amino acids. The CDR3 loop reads CASSPRGSPNQPQHF. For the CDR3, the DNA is TGTGCCAGCTCACCCAGGGGTTCCCCCAATCAGCCCCAGCATTTT.

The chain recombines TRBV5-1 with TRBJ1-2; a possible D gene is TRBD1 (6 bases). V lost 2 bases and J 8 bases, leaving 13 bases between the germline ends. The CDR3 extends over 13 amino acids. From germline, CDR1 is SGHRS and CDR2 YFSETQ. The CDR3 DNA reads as TGCGCCAGCAGCTTTCAGGGGTCAGAGGGCTACACCTTC. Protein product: CASSFQGSEGYTF.

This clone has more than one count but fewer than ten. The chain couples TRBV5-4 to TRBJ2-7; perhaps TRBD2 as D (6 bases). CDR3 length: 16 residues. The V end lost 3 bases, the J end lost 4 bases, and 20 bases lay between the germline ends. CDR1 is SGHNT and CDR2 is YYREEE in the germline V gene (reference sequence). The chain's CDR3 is CASSSPPTRGEYEQYF. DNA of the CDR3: TGTGCCAGCAGCTCTCCCCCGACTAGAGGGGAGTACGAGCAGTACTTC.

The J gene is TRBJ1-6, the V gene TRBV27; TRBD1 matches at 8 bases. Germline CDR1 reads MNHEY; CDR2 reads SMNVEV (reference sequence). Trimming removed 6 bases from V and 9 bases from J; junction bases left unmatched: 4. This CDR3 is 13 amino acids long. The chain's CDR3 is CASRPGGSSPLHF. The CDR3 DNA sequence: TGTGCCAGCAGGCCAGGGGGCAGTTCACCCCTCCACTTT.

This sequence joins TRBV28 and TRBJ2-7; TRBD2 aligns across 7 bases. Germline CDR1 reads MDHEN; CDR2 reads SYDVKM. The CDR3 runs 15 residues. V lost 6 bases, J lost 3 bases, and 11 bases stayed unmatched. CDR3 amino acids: CASRVGGSSYYEQYF. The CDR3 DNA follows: TGTGCCAGCAGAGTTGGCGGGAGTTCTTACTACGAGCAGTACTTC.

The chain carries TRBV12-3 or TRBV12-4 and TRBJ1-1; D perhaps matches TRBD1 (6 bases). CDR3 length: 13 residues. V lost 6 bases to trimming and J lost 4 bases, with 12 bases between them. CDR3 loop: CASSHRTVTEAFF. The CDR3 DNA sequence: TGTGCCAGCAGCCACCGGACAGTCACTGAAGCTTTCTTT.

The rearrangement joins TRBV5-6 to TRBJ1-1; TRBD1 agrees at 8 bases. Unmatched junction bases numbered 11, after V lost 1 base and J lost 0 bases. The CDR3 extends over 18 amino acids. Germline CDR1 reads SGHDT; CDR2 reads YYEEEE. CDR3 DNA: TGTGCCAGCAGCTTGTGGCAGGGGGCCGGCCTCCTGAACACTGAAGCTTTCTTT. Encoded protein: CASSLWQGAGLLNTEAFF.

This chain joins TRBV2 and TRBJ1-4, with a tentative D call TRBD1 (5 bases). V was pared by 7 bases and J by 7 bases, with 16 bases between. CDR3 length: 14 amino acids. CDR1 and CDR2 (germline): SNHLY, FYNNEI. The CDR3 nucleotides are TGTGCCAGCACCCTCCGGGGGATGGGTGAAAAACTGTTTTTT. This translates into CASTLRGMGEKLFF.

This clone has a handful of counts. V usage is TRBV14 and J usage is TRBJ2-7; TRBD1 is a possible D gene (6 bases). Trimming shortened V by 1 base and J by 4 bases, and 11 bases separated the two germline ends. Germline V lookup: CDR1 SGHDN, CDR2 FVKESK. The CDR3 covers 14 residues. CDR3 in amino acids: CASSQGPGQYEQYF. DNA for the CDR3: TGTGCCAGCAGCCAAGGACCCGGACAGTACGAGCAGTACTTC.

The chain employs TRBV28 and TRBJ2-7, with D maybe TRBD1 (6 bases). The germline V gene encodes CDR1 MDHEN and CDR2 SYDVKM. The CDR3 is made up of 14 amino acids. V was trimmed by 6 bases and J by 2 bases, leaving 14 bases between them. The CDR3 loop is CASSRQGLAYEQYF. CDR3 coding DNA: TGTGCCAGCAGCCGTCAGGGGTTGGCCTACGAGCAGTACTTC.

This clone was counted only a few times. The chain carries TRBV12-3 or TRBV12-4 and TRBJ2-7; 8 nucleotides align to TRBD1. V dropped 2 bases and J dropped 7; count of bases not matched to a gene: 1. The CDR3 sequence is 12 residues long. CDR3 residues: CASSLRDREQYF. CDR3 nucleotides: TGTGCCAGCAGTTTAAGGGACAGGGAGCAGTACTTC.

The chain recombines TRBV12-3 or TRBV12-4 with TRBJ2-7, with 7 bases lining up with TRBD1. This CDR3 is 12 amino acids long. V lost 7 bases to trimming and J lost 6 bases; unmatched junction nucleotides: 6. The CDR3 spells CASNLGGGEQYF. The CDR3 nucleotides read TGTGCCAGCAATCTAGGGGGCGGCGAGCAGTACTTC.

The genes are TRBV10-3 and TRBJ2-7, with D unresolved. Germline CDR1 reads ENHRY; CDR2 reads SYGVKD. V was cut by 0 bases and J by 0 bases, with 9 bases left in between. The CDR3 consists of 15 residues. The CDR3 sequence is CAISESDSRSYEQYF. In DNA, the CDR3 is TGTGCCATCAGTGAGTCCGACTCTCGCTCCTACGAGCAGTACTTC.

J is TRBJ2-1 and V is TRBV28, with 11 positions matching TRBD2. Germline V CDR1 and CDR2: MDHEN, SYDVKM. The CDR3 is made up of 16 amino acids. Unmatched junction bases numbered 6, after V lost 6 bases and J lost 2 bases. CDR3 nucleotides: TGTGCCAGCAGAGGCTCTAGCGGGAGGACCTACAATGAGCAGTTCTTC. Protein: CASRGSSGRTYNEQFF.

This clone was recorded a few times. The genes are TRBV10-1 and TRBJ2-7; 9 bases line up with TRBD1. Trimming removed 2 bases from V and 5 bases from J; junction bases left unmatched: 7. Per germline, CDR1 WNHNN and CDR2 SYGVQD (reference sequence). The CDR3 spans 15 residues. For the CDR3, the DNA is TGCGCCAGCAGTGAGCCCGGGACAGGGATCAACGAGCAGTACTTC. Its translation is CASSEPGTGINEQYF.

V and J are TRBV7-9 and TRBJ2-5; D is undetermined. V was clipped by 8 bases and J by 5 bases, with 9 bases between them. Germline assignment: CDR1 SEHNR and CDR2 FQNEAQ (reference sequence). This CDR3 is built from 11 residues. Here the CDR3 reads CASLRFETQYF. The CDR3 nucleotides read TGTGCCAGCTTACGGTTCGAGACCCAGTACTTC.

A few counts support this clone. Written as DNA, the CDR3 is TGTGCCATCAGTTCACAGGGAAACTATGGCTACACCTTC. This codes for CAISSQGNYGYTF. The chain links TRBV10-3 to TRBJ1-2, with a possible D match to TRBD1 (6 bases). CDR1 and CDR2 from the germline V gene are ENHRY and SYGVKD. V gave up 5 bases and J gave up 2 bases, with 9 bases separating them. The CDR3 runs 13 residues.

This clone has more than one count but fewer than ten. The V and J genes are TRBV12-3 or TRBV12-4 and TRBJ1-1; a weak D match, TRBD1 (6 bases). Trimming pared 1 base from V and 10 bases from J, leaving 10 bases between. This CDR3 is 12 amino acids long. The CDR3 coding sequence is TGTGCCAGCAGTTTAGGACAGGCCCGAGCTTTCTTT. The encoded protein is CASSLGQARAFF.

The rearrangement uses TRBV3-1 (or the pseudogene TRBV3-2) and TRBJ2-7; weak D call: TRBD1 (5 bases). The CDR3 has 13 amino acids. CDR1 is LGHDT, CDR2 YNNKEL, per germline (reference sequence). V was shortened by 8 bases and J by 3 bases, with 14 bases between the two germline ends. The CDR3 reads CASGGAMSYEQYF. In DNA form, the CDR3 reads TGTGCCAGCGGTGGGGCGATGAGCTACGAGCAGTACTTC.